The 9 T cell receptor beta chains below all came from one sample that was sequenced in a study of monozygotic twins with inflammatory bowel disease. TCRdb re-called the 5' RACE reads and catalogs CDR3 proteins one per entry, DNA excluded. This listing includes about 300,000 distinct CDR3 sequences. The sample taken for sequencing was blood. These receptors were taken from a human donor with ulcerative colitis or Crohn's disease, or a healthy co-twin of an affected twin (not recorded which).

V usage is TRBV5-6 and J usage is TRBJ2-1; absent DNA, TCRdb's TRBD1 call cannot be checked. The CDR3 spans 15 residues. In germline, CDR1 is SGHDT, CDR2 YYEEEE. CDR3 amino acids: CASSLAGTRYNEQFF.

This chain connects TRBV7-2 to TRBJ1-4; TCRdb returns TRBD1, unconfirmable since there is no DNA. This CDR3 is 16 amino acids long. Germline CDR1 is SGHTA and CDR2 is FQGNSA. CDR3: CASSLGDRTFNEKLFF.

The rearrangement uses TRBV30 and TRBJ2-1. The CDR3 sequence is 14 residues long. Germline V gene sequence: CDR1 GTSNPN, CDR2 SVGIG (reference sequence). CDR3 amino acids: CAWSGQTSGNEQFF.

The chain has TRBV20-1 and TRBJ1-2; TCRdb's D gene call, TRBD1, goes unchecked for lack of DNA. CDR3 length: 14 amino acids. Germline V CDR1 and CDR2: DFQATT, SNEGSKA (reference sequence). The CDR3 loop is CSASKESRGHGYTF.

CDR3 sequence reads: CASSFLRPSSYNEQFF. This chain links TRBV27 with TRBJ2-1; TCRdb picks TRBD1, but there is no DNA to check that call. The CDR3 runs 16 residues. Looked up from germline, CDR1 is MNHEY and CDR2 is SMNVEV (reference sequence).

The rearrangement links TRBV6-2 or TRBV6-3 to TRBJ1-5; TCRdb's D gene call, TRBD1, goes unchecked for lack of DNA. Per germline, CDR1 MNHEY and CDR2 SVGEGT. The CDR3 contains 15 residues. The CDR3 reads CASQTQGRGNQPQHF.

V gene TRBV10-2 combines with J gene TRBJ1-5. This CDR3 has 15 residues. CDR1 and CDR2 (germline): WSHSY, SAAADI. The CDR3 protein is CASSESETRNQPQHF.

CDR3 sequence reads: CASSLATGSGYGAQYF. This chain joins TRBV5-5 and TRBJ2-5; TCRdb selects TRBD2, and the lack of DNA leaves this call unchecked. From germline, CDR1 is SGHKS and CDR2 YYEKEE (reference sequence). There are 16 residues in the CDR3.

The gene calls are TRBV24-1 and TRBJ1-2; checking the TCRdb D call of TRBD1 is not possible without DNA. Germline V gene sequence: CDR1 KGHDR, CDR2 SFDVKD. The CDR3 sequence is 13 residues long. CDR3 sequence: CATSENDRAGYTF.